The clone carrying this TCR beta chain was picked up many times. This sample is drawn from a study of identical twins. Trimming took 7 bases from V and 5 from J; bases not matched to a gene: 11. The CDR3 runs 14 residues. Looked up from germline, CDR1 is SQVTM and CDR2 is ANQGSEA. TCRdb reanalysed the 5' RACE reads using MiXCR and keeps one entry per CDR3 protein. The table has nearly 650,000 distinct CDR3 sequences, around 7.5% seen once. This sample also belongs to another study, concerning yellow fever vaccine responses in identical twins.

This chain joins TRBV29-1 and TRBJ2-5, with 9 bases aligning to TRBD2. Sequencing used PBMCs. This receptor was identified in a woman between 18 and 29 years old in good health. The CDR3 spells CSGRGSGSFETQYF. Here the CDR3 DNA reads TGCAGCGGGCGGGGTAGCGGGAGTTTTGAGACCCAGTACTTC.